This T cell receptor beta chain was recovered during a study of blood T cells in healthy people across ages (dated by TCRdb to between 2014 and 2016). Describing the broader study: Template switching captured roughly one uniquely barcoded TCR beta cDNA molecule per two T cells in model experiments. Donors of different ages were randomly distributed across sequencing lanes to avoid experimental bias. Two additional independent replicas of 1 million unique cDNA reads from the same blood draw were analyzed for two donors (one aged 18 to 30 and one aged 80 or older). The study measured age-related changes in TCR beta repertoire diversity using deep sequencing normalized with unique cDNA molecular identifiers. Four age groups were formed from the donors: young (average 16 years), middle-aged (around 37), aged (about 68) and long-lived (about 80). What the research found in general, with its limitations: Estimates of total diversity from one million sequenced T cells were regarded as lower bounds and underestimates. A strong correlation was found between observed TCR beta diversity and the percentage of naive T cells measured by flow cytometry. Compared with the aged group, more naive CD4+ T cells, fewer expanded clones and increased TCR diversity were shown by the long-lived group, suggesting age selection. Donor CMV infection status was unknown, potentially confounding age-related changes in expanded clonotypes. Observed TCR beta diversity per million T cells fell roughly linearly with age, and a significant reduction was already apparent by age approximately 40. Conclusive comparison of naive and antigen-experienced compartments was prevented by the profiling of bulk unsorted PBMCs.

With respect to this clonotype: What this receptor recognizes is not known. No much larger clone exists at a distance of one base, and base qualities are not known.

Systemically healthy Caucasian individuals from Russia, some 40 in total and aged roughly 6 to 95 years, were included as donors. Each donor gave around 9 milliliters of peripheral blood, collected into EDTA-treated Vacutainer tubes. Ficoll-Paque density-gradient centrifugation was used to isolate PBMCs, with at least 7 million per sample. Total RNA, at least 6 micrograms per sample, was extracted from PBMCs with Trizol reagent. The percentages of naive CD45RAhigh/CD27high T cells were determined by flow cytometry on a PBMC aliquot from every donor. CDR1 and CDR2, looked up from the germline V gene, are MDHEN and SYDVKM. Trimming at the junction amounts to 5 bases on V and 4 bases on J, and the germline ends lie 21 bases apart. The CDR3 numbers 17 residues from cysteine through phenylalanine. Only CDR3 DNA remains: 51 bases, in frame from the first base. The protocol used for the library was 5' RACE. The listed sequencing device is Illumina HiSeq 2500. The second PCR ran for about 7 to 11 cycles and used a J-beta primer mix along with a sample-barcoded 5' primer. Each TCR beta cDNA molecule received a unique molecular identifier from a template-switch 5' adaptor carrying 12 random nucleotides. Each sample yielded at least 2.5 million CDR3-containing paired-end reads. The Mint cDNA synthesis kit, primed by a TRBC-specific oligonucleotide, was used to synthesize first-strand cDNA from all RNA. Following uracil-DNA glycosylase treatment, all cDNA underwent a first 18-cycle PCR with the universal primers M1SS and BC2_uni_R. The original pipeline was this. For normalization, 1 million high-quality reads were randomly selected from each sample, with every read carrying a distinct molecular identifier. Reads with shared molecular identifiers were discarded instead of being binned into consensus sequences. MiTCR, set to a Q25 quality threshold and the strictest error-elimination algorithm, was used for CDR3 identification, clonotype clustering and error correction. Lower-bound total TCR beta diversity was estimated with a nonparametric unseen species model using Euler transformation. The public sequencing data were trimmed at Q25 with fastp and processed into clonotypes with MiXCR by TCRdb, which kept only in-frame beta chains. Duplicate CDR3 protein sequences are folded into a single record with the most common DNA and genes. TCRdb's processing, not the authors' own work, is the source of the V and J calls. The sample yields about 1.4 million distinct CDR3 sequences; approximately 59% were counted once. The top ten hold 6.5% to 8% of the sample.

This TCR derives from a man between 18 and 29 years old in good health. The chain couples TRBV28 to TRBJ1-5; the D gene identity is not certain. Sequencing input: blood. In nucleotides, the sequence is TGTGCCAGCAGTCTCCCCCTTTCCACTTGGGGTAATCAGCCCCAGCATTTT. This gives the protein CASSLPLSTWGNQPQHF.